This T cell receptor (beta chain) was sequenced in a study of OX40 agonist ivuxolimab in advanced cancers. Study as a whole: A diagnosis of hepatocellular carcinoma, melanoma, renal cell or head and neck cancer was present in dose-escalation patients. Findings of the study overall: Some patients who did not respond also had low normalized T-cell clonal expansion. No determination was made of the antigen specificity of the expanded peripheral T cells.

The protocol was immunoSEQ multiplex PCR, while the TCRdb copy is restricted to in-frame clones and leaves out a portion. This sample has some 47,000 clones, with 70% to 80% found just once. Germline V lookup: CDR1 SGDLS, CDR2 YYNGEE. The CDR3 loop spans 12 amino acids. With 3 bases removed from V and 8 bases from J, the gap between germline ends came to 9 bases. As for this clone: Antigen: not known.

The clonotype was recovered from an adult with an advanced solid tumor such as melanoma, head and neck, liver or kidney cancer. This sample comprised CD4+ or CD8+ T cells sorted from blood, obtained in a trial of the OX40 agonist ivuxolimab. The chain couples TRBV9 to TRBJ2-1; D possibly corresponds to TRBD1 (6 bases). CDR3 in amino acids: CASSASGDEQFF. In nucleotides, the CDR3 is TGTGCCAGCAGCGCCTCAGGGGATGAGCAGTTCTTC.